The rows below give T cell receptor beta chains drawn from one sample of a study of CD8+ T cells in alopecia areata. TCRdb keeps only in-frame clones here, not all; method: immunoSEQ multiplex PCR. Among fewer than 90,000 clones, about 53% were seen once, and the ten largest hold about 6%. The sequenced sample was NKG2D-high CD8+ T cells sorted from blood. All receptors come from a human donor with alopecia areata. Each CDR3 is given with its conserved first and last residue. A D gene is named only where the DNA matches it firmly. Not all rows give a size; the values are once, few, many and, for expanded clones, a class.

J gene | D gene | clone size | V gene | CDR3 protein | CDR3 DNA
TRBJ2-2 | . | . | TRBV29-1 | CSVVEGLGELFF | TGCAGCGTTGTGGAGGGCCTCGGGGAGCTGTTTTTT
TRBJ2-3 | . | . | TRBV5-1 | CASSLAASDTQYF | TGCGCCAGCAGCTTGGCGGCTTCAGATACGCAGTATTTT
TRBJ2-7 | TRBD1 | . | TRBV23-1 | CASSQFPGPGGAGFGYEQYF | TGCGCCAGCAGTCAATTTCCCGGGCCAGGGGGCGCCGGTTTTGGGTACGAGCAGTACTTC
TRBJ2-3 | TRBD2 | . | TRBV2 | CASGEVAGETSTDTQYF | TGTGCCAGCGGTGAAGTAGCGGGGGAGACTAGCACAGATACGCAGTATTTT
TRBJ2-1 | . | . | TRBV7-2 | CASSLAGTYNEQFF | TGTGCCAGCAGCTTAGCGGGGACTTACAATGAGCAGTTCTTC
TRBJ2-7 | . | . | TRBV9 | CASSPPPPDSPYEQYF | TGTGCCAGCAGCCCCCCCCCGCCCGATAGTCCTTACGAGCAGTACTTC
TRBJ2-1 | . | . | TRBV9 | CASGVGVGEQFF | TGTGCCAGCGGGGTCGGGGTCGGTGAGCAGTTCTTC
TRBJ2-5 | . | few | TRBV29-1 | CSVEVFQGQGFSQETQYF | TGCAGCGTTGAAGTCTTTCAGGGGCAGGGGTTTTCTCAAGAGACCCAGTACTTC
TRBJ2-3 | . | . | TRBV11-2 | CASSLGGDTQYF | TGTGCCAGCAGCTTAGGAGGGGATACGCAGTATTTT
TRBJ1-5 | . | few | TRBV28 | CASLPHSLGNQPQHF | TGTGCCAGCCTTCCGCACAGTCTTGGCAATCAGCCCCAGCATTTT
TRBJ1-5 | TRBD1 | . | TRBV29-1 | CSVLTGGQPQHF | TGCAGCGTTTTGACAGGGGGACAGCCCCAGCATTTT
TRBJ1-5 | TRBD1 | . | TRBV30 | CAWSPGQGNNQPQHF | TGTGCCTGGAGTCCGGGACAGGGCAATAATCAGCCCCAGCATTTT
TRBJ2-1 | . | . | TRBV9 | CASSPAAGNEQFF | TGTGCCAGCAGCCCCGCGGCTGGGAATGAGCAGTTCTTC
TRBJ2-1 | . | few | TRBV4-1 | CASSPQTGGNEQFF | TGCGCCAGCAGCCCACAAACAGGTGGCAATGAGCAGTTCTTC
TRBJ1-5 | . | few | TRBV19 | CASSMLRDTSQHF | TGTGCCAGTAGTATGCTCCGGGACACATCCCAGCATTTT
TRBJ2-2 | . | . | TRBV6-6 | CASSYLGSGELFF | TGTGCCAGCAGTTACCTCGGGTCCGGGGAGCTGTTTTTT
TRBJ2-5 | . | . | TRBV27 | CASSPRANQETQYF | TGTGCCAGCAGTCCCCGGGCGAACCAAGAGACCCAGTACTTC
TRBJ2-5 | . | . | TRBV7-9 | CASSFSPRETQYF | TGTGCCAGCAGCTTCTCGCCTCGGGAGACCCAGTACTTC
TRBJ2-1 | . | . | TRBV7-9 | CASSLERNEQFF | TGTGCCAGCAGCTTAGAACGCAATGAGCAGTTCTTC
TRBJ2-5 | . | . | TRBV4-1 | CASSQRLAETQYF | TGCGCCAGCAGCCAAAGGCTAGCGGAGACCCAGTACTTC
TRBJ2-3 | . | . | TRBV30 | CAWRHERGWDTQYF | TGTGCCTGGAGACATGAACGGGGATGGGATACGCAGTATTTT
TRBJ1-2 | TRBD1 | . | TRBV27 | CASSYGTGPDGGYTF | TGTGCCAGCAGTTACGGGACAGGGCCAGATGGTGGCTACACCTTC
TRBJ2-7 | . | . | TRBV30 | CAWSLRGNEQYF | TGTGCCTGGAGTCTTCGCGGGAACGAGCAGTACTTC
TRBJ1-1 | TRBD1 | . | TRBV27 | CASSFQGTGRAFF | TGTGCCAGCAGCTTTCAGGGGACAGGGAGAGCTTTCTTT
TRBJ1-1 | . | . | TRBV29-1 | CSVEELAGRPTDTEAFF | TGCAGCGTTGAGGAATTGGCAGGGCGGCCTACGGACACTGAAGCTTTCTTT
TRBJ2-4 | . | . | TRBV9 | CASSVGHHQLAKNIQYF | TGTGCCAGCAGCGTAGGACACCATCAGCTAGCCAAAAACATTCAGTACTTC
TRBJ2-5 | TRBD1 | once | TRBV2 | CASRSPIGTGGESFQETQYF | TGTGCCAGCAGATCACCGATCGGGACAGGGGGCGAAAGTTTTCAAGAGACCCAGTACTTC
TRBJ2-3 | . | few | TRBV29-1 | CSVEFRITDTQYF | TGCAGCGTTGAGTTTAGAATCACAGATACGCAGTATTTT
TRBJ2-2 | . | . | TRBV9 | CASSGATNTGELFF | TGTGCCAGCAGCGGCGCCACGAACACCGGGGAGCTGTTTTTT
TRBJ1-1 | . | . | TRBV28 | CASSLIRTDTNTEAFF | TGTGCCAGCAGTCTAATTCGGACAGACACAAACACTGAAGCTTTCTTT
TRBJ2-1 | . | . | TRBV15 | CATGEGRYNEQFF | TGTGCCACCGGGGAAGGGCGCTACAATGAGCAGTTCTTC
TRBJ1-2 | TRBD1 | . | TRBV2 | CASSPGQGAKGYTF | TGTGCCAGCAGTCCGGGACAGGGGGCGAAGGGCTACACCTTC
TRBJ2-7 | . | . | TRBV27 | CASSLSPGPPPYEQYF | TGTGCCAGCAGTTTATCGCCAGGCCCGCCGCCCTACGAGCAGTACTTC